This T cell receptor beta chain was captured in a study of early T cells in non-severe SARS-CoV-2 infection. Via MiXCR, TCRdb re-called the 5' RACE reads, giving one row per CDR3 protein. This table has approximately 77,000 distinct CDR3 sequences, 5% appearing once. This clonotype was counted a few times. CDR1 is SNHLY and CDR2 is FYNNEI in the germline V gene. V was pared by 4 bases and J by 9 bases, with 3 bases of the junction left unmatched. The CDR3 totals 14 residues. The chain couples TRBV2 to TRBJ1-6; TRBD1 matches 10 bases. The sample in question was whole blood, obtained at baseline. This clonotype was obtained from an adult who was a healthcare worker with PCR-confirmed SARS-CoV-2 infection or an uninfected control (not recorded which). CDR3 amino acids: CASSAGQGVSPLHF. The CDR3 DNA reads as TGTGCCAGCAGTGCTGGACAGGGGGTTTCACCCCTCCACTTT.